This T cell receptor beta chain was observed in a study of beta chain features in type 1 diabetes. This CDR3 contains 15 residues. Germline assignment: CDR1 LGHNA and CDR2 YNFKEQ. With V trimmed by 3 bases and J by 4 bases, 3 bases remained unmatched. The sequenced template was cDNA made from the entire isolated RNA. Libraries were prepared by immunoSEQ multiplex PCR; TCRdb keeps only in-frame clonotypes and omits some of them. The table lists fewer than 900,000 clones, 17% of them singletons. The origin of this receptor is a woman under 30 in good health. The rearrangement links TRBV4-2 to TRBJ2-1, with 10 bases fitting TRBD1. The sequenced sample was naive CD4+ T cells from blood. The chain's CDR3 is CASSQTGGSYNEQFF. The CDR3 DNA sequence: TGTGCCAGCAGCCAGACAGGGGGCTCTTACAATGAGCAGTTCTTC.